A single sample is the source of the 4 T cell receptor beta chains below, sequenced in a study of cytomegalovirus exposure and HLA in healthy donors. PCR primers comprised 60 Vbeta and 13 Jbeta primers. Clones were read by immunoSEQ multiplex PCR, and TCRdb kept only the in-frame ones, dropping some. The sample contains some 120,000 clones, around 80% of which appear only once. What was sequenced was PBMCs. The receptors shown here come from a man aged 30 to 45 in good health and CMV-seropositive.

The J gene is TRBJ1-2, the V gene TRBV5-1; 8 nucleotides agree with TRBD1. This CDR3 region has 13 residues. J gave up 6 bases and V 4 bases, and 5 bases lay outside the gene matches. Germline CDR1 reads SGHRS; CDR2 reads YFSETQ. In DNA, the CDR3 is TGCGCCAGCAGCGAGGGGACAGGTAATGGCTACACCTTC. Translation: CASSEGTGNGYTF.

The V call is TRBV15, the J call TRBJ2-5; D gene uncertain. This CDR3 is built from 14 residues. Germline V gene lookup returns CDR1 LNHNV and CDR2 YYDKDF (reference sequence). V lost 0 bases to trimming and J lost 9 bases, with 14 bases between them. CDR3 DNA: TGTGCCACCAGCAGAGATGTCCAGGTTCGATCCCAGTACTTC. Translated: CATSRDVQVRSQYF.

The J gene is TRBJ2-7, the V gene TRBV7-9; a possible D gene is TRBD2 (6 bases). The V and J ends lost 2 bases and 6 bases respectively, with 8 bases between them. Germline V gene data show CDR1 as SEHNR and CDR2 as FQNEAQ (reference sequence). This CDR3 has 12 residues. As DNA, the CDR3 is TGTGCCAGCAGCTTAAGTAGCGGCGAGCAGTACTTC. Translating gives CASSLSSGEQYF. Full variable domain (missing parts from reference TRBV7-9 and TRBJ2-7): DTGVSQNPRHKITKRGQNVTFRCDPISEHNRLYWYRQTLGQGPEFLTYFQNEAQLEKSRLLSDRFSAERPKGSFSTLEIQRTEQGDSAMYLCASSLSSGEQYFGPGTRLTVT.

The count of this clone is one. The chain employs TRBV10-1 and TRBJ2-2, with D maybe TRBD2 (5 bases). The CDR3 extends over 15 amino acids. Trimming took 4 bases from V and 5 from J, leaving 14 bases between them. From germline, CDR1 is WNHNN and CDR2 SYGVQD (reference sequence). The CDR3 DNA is TGCGCCAGCAGTGTAAGCGGCTCAAGAACCGGGGAGCTGTTTTTT. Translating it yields CASSVSGSRTGELFF.